This T cell receptor beta chain came from a study of Ad26.COV2.S vaccination and SARS-CoV-2 variants. Whole-study context: The authors gave Ad26.COV2.S intramuscularly, either once or twice 56 days apart.

Treatment reported: some 20 received Ad26.COV2.S at low or high dose, single or two shots; about 5 received placebo; per-sample allocation not given. Vaccine and placebo recipients were sampled on day 63 after the first injection. CDR3 length: 14 residues. Germline lookup yields CDR1 SGHRS and CDR2 YFSETQ. Trimming removed 7 bases from V and 3 bases from J, with 14 bases in between. Libraries were prepared by immunoSEQ multiplex PCR; TCRdb keeps only in-frame clonotypes and omits some of them. The sample shows some 370,000 clones, about 83% of them seen only once. The sequenced sample was peripheral blood, obtained in a trial of Ad26.COV2.S vaccine versus placebo. The chain has TRBV5-1 and TRBJ2-1, with D possibly matching TRBD2 (7 bases). The TCR was taken from a person between 18 and 59 years old who received the Ad26.COV2.S COVID-19 vaccine or a placebo. The DNA of the CDR3 is TGCGCCAGCGGGGGCGGGAGTTTCTACAATGAGCAGTTCTTC. Amino acid sequence: CASGGGSFYNEQFF.